Below are 11 T cell receptor beta chains sequenced from a single sample in a study of T cells expressing NK-cell markers. After re-calling the 5' RACE reads, TCRdb lists one entry per CDR3 protein, DNA absent. This table holds around 100,000 distinct CDR3 sequences. The sequenced sample consisted of blood T cells: a sorted CD56 or NKG2C T cell subset, CD4+ or CD8+ T cells, or bulk PBMC T cells (not recorded which). The receptor source for this set is a woman between 18 and 75 years old in good health.

V gene TRBV13 combines with J gene TRBJ2-7; TCRdb returns TRBD1, unconfirmable since there is no DNA. CDR1 is PRHDT and CDR2 is FYEKMQ in the germline V gene (reference sequence). The CDR3 spans 14 residues. The CDR3 loop is CASSVRDSSYEQYF.

This sequence joins TRBV7-9 and TRBJ2-7; with no DNA, the TCRdb D assignment of TRBD1 cannot be verified. This CDR3 region has 16 residues. Germline V gene lookup returns CDR1 SEHNR and CDR2 FQNEAQ (reference sequence). CDR3 loop: CASSLVSGGGPYEQYF.

The chain recombines TRBV7-8 with TRBJ1-4; with no DNA, the TCRdb D assignment of TRBD1 cannot be verified. The CDR3 consists of 16 residues. Germline V CDR1 and CDR2: SGHVS, FQNEAQ. The CDR3 sequence: CASSFLAGGPGEKLFF.

This chain links TRBV11-2 with TRBJ2-1; the D call of TRBD2 rests on TCRdb alone, since no DNA is present to check it. The CDR3 runs 15 residues. CDR1 and CDR2 from the germline V gene are SGHAT and FQNNGV. CDR3 sequence reads: CASSLDLGPWGEQFF.

V gene TRBV18 combines with J gene TRBJ1-1. Germline V gene data show CDR1 as KGHSH and CDR2 as LQKENI. The CDR3 sequence is 14 residues long. CDR3 sequence reads: CASSPVMGSSEAFF.

The V gene is TRBV6-1, the J gene TRBJ2-7; lacking DNA, the TRBD1 call made by TCRdb goes unchecked. CDR3 size: 17 residues. The germline V gene has CDR1 MNHNS and CDR2 SASEGT. CDR3 sequence reads: CASSKEGGTVIPYEQYF.

V usage is TRBV6-1 and J usage is TRBJ2-1. The CDR3 has 15 amino acids. The germline CDR1 and CDR2 sequences are MNHNS and SASEGT. This chain's CDR3 is CASNKGGGFYNEQFF.

The CDR3 here is CASSSSGGGTDTQYF. The chain uses TRBV5-6 and TRBJ2-3; TCRdb's D call, TRBD1, is unchecked because there is no DNA. This CDR3 region has 15 residues. Germline CDR1 reads SGHDT; CDR2 reads YYEEEE.

V and J are TRBV4-3 and TRBJ2-5; TCRdb's D call of TRBD1 is untestable without DNA. The CDR3 has 15 amino acids. Germline CDR1 and CDR2: LGHNA and YSLEER. The CDR3 here is CASSQDHGGRETQYF.

This chain joins TRBV7-9 and TRBJ1-1. Germline V gene data show CDR1 as SEHNR and CDR2 as FQNEAQ (reference sequence). This CDR3 is 12 amino acids long. CDR3 protein: CASSLVGAEAFF.

The chain employs TRBV7-9 and TRBJ1-4; the D call of TRBD1 rests on TCRdb alone, since no DNA is present to check it. The germline V gene encodes CDR1 SEHNR and CDR2 FQNEAQ (reference sequence). The CDR3 covers 17 residues. CDR3 region: CASSLDSPGVRDEKLFF. The full variable domain, its missing parts supplied by reference TRBV7-9 and TRBJ1-4, is DTGVSQNPRHKITKRGQNVTFRCDPISEHNRLYWYRQTLGQGPEFLTYFQNEAQLEKSRLLSDRFSAERPKGSFSTLEIQRTEQGDSAMYLCASSLDSPGVRDEKLFFGSGTQLSVL.